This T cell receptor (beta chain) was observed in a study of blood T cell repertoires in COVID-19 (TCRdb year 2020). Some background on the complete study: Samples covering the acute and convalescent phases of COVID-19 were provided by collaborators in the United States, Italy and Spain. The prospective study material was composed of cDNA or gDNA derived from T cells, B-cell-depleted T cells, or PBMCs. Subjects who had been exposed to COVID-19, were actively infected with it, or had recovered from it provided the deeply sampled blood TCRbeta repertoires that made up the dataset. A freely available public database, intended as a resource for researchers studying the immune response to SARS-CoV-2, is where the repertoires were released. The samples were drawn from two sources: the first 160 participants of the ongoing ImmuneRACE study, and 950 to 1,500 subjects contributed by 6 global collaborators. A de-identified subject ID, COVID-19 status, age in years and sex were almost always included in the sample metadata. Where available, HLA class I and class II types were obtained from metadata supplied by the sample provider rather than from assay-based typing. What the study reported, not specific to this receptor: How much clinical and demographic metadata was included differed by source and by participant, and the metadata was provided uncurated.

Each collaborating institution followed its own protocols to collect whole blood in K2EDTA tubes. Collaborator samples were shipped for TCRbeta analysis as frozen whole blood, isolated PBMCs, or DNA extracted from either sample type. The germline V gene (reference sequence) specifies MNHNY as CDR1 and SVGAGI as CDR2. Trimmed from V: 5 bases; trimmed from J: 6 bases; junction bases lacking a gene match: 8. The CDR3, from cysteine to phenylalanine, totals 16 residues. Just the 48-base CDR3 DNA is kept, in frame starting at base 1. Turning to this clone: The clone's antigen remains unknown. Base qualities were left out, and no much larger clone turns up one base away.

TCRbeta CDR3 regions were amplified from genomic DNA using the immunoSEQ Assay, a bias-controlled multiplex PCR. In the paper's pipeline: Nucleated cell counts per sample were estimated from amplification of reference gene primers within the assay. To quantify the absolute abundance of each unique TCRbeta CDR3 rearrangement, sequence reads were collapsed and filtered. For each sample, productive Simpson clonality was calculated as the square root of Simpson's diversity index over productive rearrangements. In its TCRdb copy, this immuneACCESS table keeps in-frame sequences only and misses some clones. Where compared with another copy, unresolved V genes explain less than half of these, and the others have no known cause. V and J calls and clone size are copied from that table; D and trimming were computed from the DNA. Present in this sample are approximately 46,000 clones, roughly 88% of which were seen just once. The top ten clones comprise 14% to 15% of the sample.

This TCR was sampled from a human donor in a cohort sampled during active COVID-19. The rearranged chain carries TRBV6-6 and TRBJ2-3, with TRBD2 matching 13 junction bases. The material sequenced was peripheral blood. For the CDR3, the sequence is CASSPGLAGVTDTQYF. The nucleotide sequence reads TGTGCCAGCAGTCCCGGACTAGCGGGGGTGACGGATACGCAGTATTTT.